The clone carrying this T cell receptor beta chain has ten or more counts. MiXCR was run by TCRdb on the 5' RACE reads, yielding one entry per CDR3 protein. The sample consists of roughly 53,000 distinct CDR3 sequences, about a tenth of them appearing once. The data are from a study of early T cells in non-severe SARS-CoV-2 infection. The CDR3 is made up of 13 amino acids. V lost 9 bases and J lost 6, with 17 bases in between. Germline CDR1 reads KGHSH; CDR2 reads LQKENI. This TCR came from an adult who was a healthcare worker with PCR-confirmed SARS-CoV-2 infection or an uninfected control (not recorded which). The rearrangement joins TRBV18 to TRBJ1-1; D gene uncertain. Sequencing was performed on whole blood. The chain's CDR3 is CASSITQRPEAFF. For the CDR3, the DNA is TGTGCCAGTTCTATCACCCAGAGACCTGAAGCTTTCTTT.